This T cell receptor beta chain is from a study of cytomegalovirus exposure and HLA in healthy donors. At the level of the study: From some 190 million T cells, an earlier analysis saw approximately 120 million unique TCR beta sequences.

A remark on this clone: The antigen remains unidentified.

Study findings and constraints: An Asian-associated ancestry cluster reportedly showed fewer N-insertions than the roughly 600-donor mean in a later analysis.

A multiplex PCR was run with 60 Vbeta primers and 13 Jbeta primers. Measured with immunoSEQ multiplex PCR; TCRdb has only the in-frame clones, and not every one. The sample lists about 160,000 clones; around 80% were seen once. The CDR3 loop spans 15 amino acids. Germline CDR1 reads SGHVS; CDR2 reads FQNEAQ. The V gene end was trimmed by 1 base and the J gene end by 3 bases; junction bases not matched to a gene: 4. This chain uses TRBV7-8 with TRBJ1-1; 8 positions agree with TRBD1. The source of this sequence is a woman aged 40 to 55 in good health and CMV-seropositive. The sequenced material came from PBMCs. The CDR3 loop reads CASSLVVTGDTEAFF. CDR3 bases: TGTGCCAGCAGCTTAGTTGTGACAGGGGACACTGAAGCTTTCTTT.